Ten or more counts support the clone carrying this TCR beta chain. Mismatch with germline at one junction end may stem from a read error. The time point was: pre-sensitization, week 0. As for treatment: therapeutic diphenylcyclopropenone sensitization with weekly scalp DPC. The authors extracted total RNA from unfractionated whole blood. The CDR3 is 14 residues long. CDR1 and CDR2 from the germline V gene are SSHAT and FNYEAQ (reference sequence). This specimen belongs to a study of human T cells and chemical hapten exposure. Study at large: 2% DPC was applied to roughly 2 cm by roughly 2 cm of upper inner arm skin for sensitization.

MiXCR, run by TCRdb on the RACE reads, gives a single entry per CDR3 protein. The sample records about 98,000 distinct CDR3 sequences, 9.5% to 14% being singletons. V is TRBV7-7 and J is TRBJ2-5; a weak D match, TRBD1 (6 bases). The source of this sequence is a woman between 55 and 75 years old with alopecia areata. Some clones in this sample may be carry-over from other donors' samples. Sample: whole blood, taken in connection with sensitization to the hapten diphenylcyclopropenone (DPC). CDR3 region: CASSLVPDSDTQYF. The CDR3 nucleotides are TGTGCTAGCAGCTTAGTTCCGGACAGCGACACCCAGTACTTC.